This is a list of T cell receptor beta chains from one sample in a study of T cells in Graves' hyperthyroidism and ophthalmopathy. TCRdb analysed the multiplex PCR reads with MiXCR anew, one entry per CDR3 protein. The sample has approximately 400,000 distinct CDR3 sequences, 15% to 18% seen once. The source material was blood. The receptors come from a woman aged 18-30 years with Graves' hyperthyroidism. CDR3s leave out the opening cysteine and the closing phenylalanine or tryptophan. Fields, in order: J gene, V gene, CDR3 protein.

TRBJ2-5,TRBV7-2,ASSLVLAIVGETQY
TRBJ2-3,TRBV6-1,ASSALSWTSGGAMGSDTQY
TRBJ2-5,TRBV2,ASALGTGGSQETQY
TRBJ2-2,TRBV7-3,ASSLTTGLAGELF
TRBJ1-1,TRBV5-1,ASSTGWDTEAF
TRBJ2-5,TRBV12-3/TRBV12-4,ASSLVPRATFVGETQY
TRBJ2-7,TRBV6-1,ASSSIGGTYEQY
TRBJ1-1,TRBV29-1,CGVGVTEAF
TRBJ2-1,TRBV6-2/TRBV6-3,ASSYPSGRTKEQF
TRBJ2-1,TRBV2,ASSGLAGGGNEQF
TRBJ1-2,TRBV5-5,ASSLAEGQRLYGYT
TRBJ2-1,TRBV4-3,ASSPAAGGFREQF
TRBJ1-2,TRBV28,ASSDGRSYGYT
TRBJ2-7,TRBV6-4,ASSVPTGGSYEQY
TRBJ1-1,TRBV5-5,ASSLFVLGRNTEAF
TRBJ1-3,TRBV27,ASSAQGAPGNTIY
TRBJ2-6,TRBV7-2,ASRAGVYGANVLT
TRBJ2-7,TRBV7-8,ASSANSGTGVEQY
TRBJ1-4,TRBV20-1,SGRDRVGGEKLF
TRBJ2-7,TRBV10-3,AISDLSYEQY
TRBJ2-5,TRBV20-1,SAAKTRVGETQY
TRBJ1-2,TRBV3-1,ASSPRRTDTGYT
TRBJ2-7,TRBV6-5,ASSYSMSGQGAYEQY
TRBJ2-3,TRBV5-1,ASSFRDPTTDTQY
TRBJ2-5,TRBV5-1,ASSLGTGQETQY
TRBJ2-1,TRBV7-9,ASSPRGGRGDEQF
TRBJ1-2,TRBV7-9,ASSLVPPVGYGYT
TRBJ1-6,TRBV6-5,ASSYITEGDSPLH
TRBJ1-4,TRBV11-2,ASSSPPGEKLF
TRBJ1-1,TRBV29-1,SVEDPLLEFTEAF
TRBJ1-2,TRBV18,ASSLGSNGYT